This paragraph reports one TCR beta chain. The table lists this clonotype with many counts. Its target antigen remains unknown. Per-nucleotide qualities are absent, and no much larger clonotype sits a single base away. This sample stems from a study of neurological immune-mediated disorders (dated by TCRdb to about 2019). Regarding the study in general: Peripheral blood TCR-beta repertoires from HTLV-I-associated myelopathy (HAM/TSP) patients, multiple sclerosis patients and healthy controls were compared by UMI-based sequencing. The 106 TCR-beta libraries included longitudinal samples, technical triplicates and paired sorted CD4+ and CD8+ T-cell subsets alongside PBMC samples. The cohort comprised roughly 69 subjects: 15 or so HAM/TSP patients, around 34 multiple sclerosis patients and about 20 healthy controls.

cDNA was synthesized by template-switch 5'RACE using a primer with a 10-nucleotide random unique molecular identifier that tagged each TCR transcript. Each sequencing run produced over 190 million TCR-beta sequences covering 15-18 subjects. Total RNA was extracted with the RNeasy kit. The KAPA Real-time Library Amplification kit was used to amplify TCR-beta VDJ regions with primers targeting the TCR constant region and the 5'RACE anchor. Sample indexes and Illumina adaptors were added in a first PCR, and a second PCR then increased library yield. The roughly 650 bp TCR product was size-selected on a 2% E-gel SizeSelection system after Ampure bead purification. Before pooling, libraries had their quality checked on a Bioanalyzer, their concentration measured with Qubit, and their quantity determined with the Kapa Library Quantification kit. Libraries were sequenced paired-end 2 x 150 bp on an Illumina HiSeq 2500. To increase sequence diversity, about 25-31% phiX was spiked into each library pool. In the source study's methods: The UMI-based MiGEC pipeline processed quality-filtered reads and removed over 80% of raw TCR sequences during error correction. IMGT germline references were used for alignment of VDJ genes, and clonotypes were defined by a unique CDR3 amino acid sequence together with V-J genes. Clonal expansion, Shannon diversity and CDR3 relatedness were evaluated with VDJtools (CalcPairwiseDistances, ClusterSamples), while phylogenetic trees were built in CLCbio workbench. Using coefficient-of-variation modelling across technical triplicates, the study counted a clone as expanded if it had at least 8 unique UMIs. Through fastp at Q25 and MiXCR, TCRdb rebuilt clones from the public reads, retaining in-frame beta chains. CDR3 protein sequences are deduplicated, and each keeps its most common genes and DNA. For this entry, the V and J calls and clone size follow TCRdb and not the study's own pipeline. Counted in this sample were 77,000 or so distinct CDR3 sequences; around 9.9% of them appeared once. The ten biggest clones cover 1.5% to 2% of the sample.

Study-wide findings and limitations: TCR clonal expansion was greatest in HAM/TSP patients and smallest in MS patients, who ranked below even healthy controls. No identical CDR3 amino acid sequences were shared among expanded clones across subjects, suggesting private TCR-beta repertoires in all groups.

As encoded in the germline V gene (reference sequence), CDR1 is SEHNR while CDR2 is FQNEAQ. The CDR3 covers 14 residues, taking in both the cysteine and the phenylalanine. Of the read, only the CDR3 DNA is kept; its 42 bases are in frame from base 1. V loses 0 bases, J loses 5 bases, and the germline ends lie 10 bases apart. Blood bank volunteers in Maryland, USA served as the healthy controls. Libraries from unsorted PBMCs were made from 2 million PBMCs kept in RNAlater at -80 degrees C until RNA extraction. Peripheral blood underwent Ficoll-Hypaque density gradient centrifugation to isolate PBMCs, which were then cryopreserved in liquid nitrogen.

The sequence derives from a man in his fifties in good health. The chain is made from TRBV7-9 and TRBJ2-5; no D segment can be confidently identified. The sequenced sample was PBMCs. The DNA sequence follows: TGTGCCAGCAGCTTAGCGATGGGGTTTGAGACCCAGTACTTC. Its translation is CASSLAMGFETQYF.